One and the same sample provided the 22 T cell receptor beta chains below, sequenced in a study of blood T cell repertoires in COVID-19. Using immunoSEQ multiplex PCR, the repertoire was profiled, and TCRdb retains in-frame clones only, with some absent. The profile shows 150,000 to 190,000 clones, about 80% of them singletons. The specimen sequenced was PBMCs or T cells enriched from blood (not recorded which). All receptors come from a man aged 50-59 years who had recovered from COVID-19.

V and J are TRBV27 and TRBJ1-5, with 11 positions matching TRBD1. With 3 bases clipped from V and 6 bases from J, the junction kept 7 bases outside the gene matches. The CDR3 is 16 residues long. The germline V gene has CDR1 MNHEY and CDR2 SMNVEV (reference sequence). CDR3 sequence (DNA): TGTGCCAGCAGTTTTTCCGGACAGGGGGCCAGTCAGCCCCAGCATTTT. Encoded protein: CASSFSGQGASQPQHF.

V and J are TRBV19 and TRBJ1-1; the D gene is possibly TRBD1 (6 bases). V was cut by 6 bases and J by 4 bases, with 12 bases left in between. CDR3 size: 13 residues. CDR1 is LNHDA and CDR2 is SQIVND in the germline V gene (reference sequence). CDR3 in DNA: TGTGCCAGTAGCCTCGGACAGATCACTGAAGCTTTCTTT. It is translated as CASSLGQITEAFF.

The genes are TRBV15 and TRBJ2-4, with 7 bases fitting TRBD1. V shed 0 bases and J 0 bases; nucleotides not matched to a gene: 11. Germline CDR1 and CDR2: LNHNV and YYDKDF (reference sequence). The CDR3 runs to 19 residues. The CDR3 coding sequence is TGTGCCACCAGCAGAGATGGTACAGGGGCCGCCATAGCCAAAAACATTCAGTACTTC. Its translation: CATSRDGTGAAIAKNIQYF. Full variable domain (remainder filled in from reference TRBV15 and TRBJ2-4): DAMVIQNPRYQVTQFGKPVTLSCSQTLNHNVMYWYQQKSSQAPKLLFHYYDKDFNNEADTPDNFQSRRPNTSFCFLDIRSPGLGDTAMYLCATSRDGTGAAIAKNIQYFGAGTRLSVL.

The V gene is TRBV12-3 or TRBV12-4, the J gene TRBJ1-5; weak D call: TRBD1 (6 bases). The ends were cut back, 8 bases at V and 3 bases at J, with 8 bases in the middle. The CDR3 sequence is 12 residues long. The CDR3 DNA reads TGTGCCAGCGGACAGTTCAATCAGCCCCAGCATTTT. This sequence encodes CASGQFNQPQHF.

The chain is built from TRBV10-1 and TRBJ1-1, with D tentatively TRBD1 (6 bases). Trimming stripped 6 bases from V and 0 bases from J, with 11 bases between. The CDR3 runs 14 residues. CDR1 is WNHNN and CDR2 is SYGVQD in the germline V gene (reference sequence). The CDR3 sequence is CASRAGELNTEAFF. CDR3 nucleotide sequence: TGCGCCAGCAGAGCAGGGGAGTTGAACACTGAAGCTTTCTTT.

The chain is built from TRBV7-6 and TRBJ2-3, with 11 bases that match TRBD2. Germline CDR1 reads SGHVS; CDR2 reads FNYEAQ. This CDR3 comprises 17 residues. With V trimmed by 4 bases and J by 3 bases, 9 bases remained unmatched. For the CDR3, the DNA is TGTGCCAGCAGCTCCCGACAACTAGCGGGGGTTACAGATACGCAGTATTTT. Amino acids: CASSSRQLAGVTDTQYF. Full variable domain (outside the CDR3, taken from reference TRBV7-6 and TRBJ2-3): GAGVSQSPRYKVTKRGQDVALRCDPISGHVSLYWYRQALGQGPEFLTYFNYEAQQDKSGLPNDRFSAERPEGSISTLTIQRTEQRDSAMYRCASSSRQLAGVTDTQYFGPGTRLTVL.

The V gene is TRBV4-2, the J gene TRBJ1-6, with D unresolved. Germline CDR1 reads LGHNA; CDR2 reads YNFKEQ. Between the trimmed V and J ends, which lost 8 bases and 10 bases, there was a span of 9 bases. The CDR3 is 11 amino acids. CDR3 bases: TGTGCCAGCGGTGGCGGATCACCCCTCCACTTT. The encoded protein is CASGGGSPLHF.

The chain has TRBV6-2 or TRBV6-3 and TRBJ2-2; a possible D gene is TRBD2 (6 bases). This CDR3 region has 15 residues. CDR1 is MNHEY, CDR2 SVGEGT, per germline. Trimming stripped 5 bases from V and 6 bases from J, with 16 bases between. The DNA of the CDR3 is TGTGCCAGCAGTGACCGGGACTCTCGGGCCGGGGAGCTGTTTTTT. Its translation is CASSDRDSRAGELFF.

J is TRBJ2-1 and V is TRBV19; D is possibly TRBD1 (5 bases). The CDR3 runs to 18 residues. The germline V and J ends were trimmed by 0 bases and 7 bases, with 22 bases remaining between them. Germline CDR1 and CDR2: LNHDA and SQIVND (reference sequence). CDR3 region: CASSIDGRRTRSLNEQFF. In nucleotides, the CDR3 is TGTGCCAGTAGTATAGATGGGCGGCGGACAAGGAGTTTGAATGAGCAGTTCTTC. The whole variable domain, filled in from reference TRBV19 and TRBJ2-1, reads DGGITQSPKYLFRKEGQNVTLSCEQNLNHDAMYWYRQDPGQGLRLIYYSQIVNDFQKGDIAEGYSVSREKKESFPLTVTSAQKNPTAFYLCASSIDGRRTRSLNEQFFGPGTRLTVL.

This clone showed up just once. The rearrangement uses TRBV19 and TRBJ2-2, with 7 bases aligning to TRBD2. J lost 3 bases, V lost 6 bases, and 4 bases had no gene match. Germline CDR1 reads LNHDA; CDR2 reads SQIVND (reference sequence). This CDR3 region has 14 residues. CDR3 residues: CASSGGFHTGELFF. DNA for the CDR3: TGTGCCAGTAGCGGGGGGTTCCACACCGGGGAGCTGTTTTTT.

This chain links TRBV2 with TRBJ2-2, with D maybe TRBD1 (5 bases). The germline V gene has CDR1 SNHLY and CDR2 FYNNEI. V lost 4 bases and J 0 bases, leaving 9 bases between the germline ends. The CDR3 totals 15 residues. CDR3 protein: CASSATATNTGELFF. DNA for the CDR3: TGTGCCAGCAGTGCGACAGCCACGAACACCGGGGAGCTGTTTTTT.

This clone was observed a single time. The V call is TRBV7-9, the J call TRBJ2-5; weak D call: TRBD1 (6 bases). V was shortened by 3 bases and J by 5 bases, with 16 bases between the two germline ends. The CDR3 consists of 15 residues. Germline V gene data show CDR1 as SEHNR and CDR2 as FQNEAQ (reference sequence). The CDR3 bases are TGTGCCAGCAGCTTTTCGGGGACATCGGGGGAGACCCAGTACTTC. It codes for CASSFSGTSGETQYF.

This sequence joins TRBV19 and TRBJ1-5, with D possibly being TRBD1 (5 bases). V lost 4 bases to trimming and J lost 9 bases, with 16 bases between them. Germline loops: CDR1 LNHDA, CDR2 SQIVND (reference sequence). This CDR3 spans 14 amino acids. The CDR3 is CASSTDSASGPQHF. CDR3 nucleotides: TGTGCCAGTAGTACCGACAGCGCCTCGGGGCCCCAGCATTTT.

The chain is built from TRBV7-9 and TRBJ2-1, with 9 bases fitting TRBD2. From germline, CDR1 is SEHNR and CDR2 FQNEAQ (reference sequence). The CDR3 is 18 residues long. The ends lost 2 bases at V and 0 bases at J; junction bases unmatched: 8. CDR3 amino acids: CASSLSDAGGSSYNEQFF. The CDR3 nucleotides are TGTGCCAGCAGCTTATCTGATGCGGGGGGGAGCTCCTACAATGAGCAGTTCTTC.

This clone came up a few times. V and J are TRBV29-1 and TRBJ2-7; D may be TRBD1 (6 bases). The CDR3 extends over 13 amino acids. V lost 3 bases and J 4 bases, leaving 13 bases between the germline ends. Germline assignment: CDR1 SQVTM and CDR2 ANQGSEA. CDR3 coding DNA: TGCAGCGTTGATTCGGCAGGGGAGTACGAGCAGTACTTC. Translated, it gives CSVDSAGEYEQYF.

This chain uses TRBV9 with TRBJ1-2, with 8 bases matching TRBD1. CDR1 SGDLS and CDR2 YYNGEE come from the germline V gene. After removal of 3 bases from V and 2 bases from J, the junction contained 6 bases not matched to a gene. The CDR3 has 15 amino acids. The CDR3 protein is CASSGWGQVNYGYTF. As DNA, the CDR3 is TGTGCCAGCAGCGGTTGGGGACAGGTGAACTATGGCTACACCTTC. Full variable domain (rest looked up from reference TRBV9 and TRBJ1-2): DSGVTQTPKHLITATGQRVTLRCSPRSGDLSVYWYQQSLDQGLQFLIQYYNGEERAKGNILERFSAQQFPDLHSELNLSSLELGDSALYFCASSGWGQVNYGYTFGSGTRLTVV.

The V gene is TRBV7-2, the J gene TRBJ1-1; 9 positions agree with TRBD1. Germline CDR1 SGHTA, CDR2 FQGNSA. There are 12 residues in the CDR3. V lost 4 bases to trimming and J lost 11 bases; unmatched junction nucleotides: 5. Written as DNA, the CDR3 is TGTGCCAGCAGCTCCAGGACAGGGGCGGCTTTCTTT. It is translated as CASSSRTGAAFF.

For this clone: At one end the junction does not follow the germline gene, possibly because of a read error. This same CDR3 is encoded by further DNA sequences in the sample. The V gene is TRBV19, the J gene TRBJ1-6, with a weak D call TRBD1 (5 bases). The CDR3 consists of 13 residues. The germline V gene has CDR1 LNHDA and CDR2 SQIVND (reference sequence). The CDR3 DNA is TGCGCCAGTAGTATAACGACAGAATCACCCCTCCACTTT. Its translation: CASSITTESPLHF.

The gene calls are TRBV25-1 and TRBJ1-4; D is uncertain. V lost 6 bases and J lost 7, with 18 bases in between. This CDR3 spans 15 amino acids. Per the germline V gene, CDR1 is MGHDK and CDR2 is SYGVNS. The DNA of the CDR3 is TGTGCCAGCAGCGGGGATTTTGGCAAGGGTGAAAAACTGTTTTTT. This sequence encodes CASSGDFGKGEKLFF.

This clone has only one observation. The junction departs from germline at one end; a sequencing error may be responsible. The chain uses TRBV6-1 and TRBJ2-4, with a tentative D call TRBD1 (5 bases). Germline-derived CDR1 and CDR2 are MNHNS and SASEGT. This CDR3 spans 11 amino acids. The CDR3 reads CASSEGQGWHF. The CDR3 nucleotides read TGTGCCAGCAGTGAGGGGCAGGGTTGGCACTTC.

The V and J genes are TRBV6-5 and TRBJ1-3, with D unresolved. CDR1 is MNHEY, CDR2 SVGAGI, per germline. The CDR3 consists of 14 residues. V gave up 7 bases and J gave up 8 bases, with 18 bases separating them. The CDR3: CASTLYKNADTIYF. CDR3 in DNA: TGTGCCAGCACCCTATACAAGAACGCGGACACCATATATTTT.

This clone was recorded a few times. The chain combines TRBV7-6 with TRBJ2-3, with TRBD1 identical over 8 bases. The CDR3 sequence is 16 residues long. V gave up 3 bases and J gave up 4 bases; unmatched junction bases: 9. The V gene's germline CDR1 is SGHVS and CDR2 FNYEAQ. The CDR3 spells CASSLDDRGFSDTQYF. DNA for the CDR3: TGTGCCAGCAGCTTGGACGACAGGGGTTTTTCAGATACGCAGTATTTT.